This T cell receptor beta chain was found in a study of cytomegalovirus exposure and HLA in healthy donors. Findings and caveats of the study: Judged likely to be a sequencing artifact was a cluster of highly shared sequence variants.

The CDR3 totals 18 residues. V lost 0 bases and J lost 0; bases outside the gene matches: 6. The germline V gene encodes CDR1 SGHNT and CDR2 YYREEE (reference sequence). PCR used 60 Vbeta primers and 13 Jbeta primers. The repertoire was sequenced with immunoSEQ multiplex PCR; TCRdb's copy has only in-frame clones and lacks some. The data contain fewer than 120,000 clones, roughly 80% of them singletons. On this clone: Its specificity is not known.

The clonotype originates from a young man in good health and CMV-seropositive. The chain is built from TRBV5-4 and TRBJ2-2, with 9 bases lining up with TRBD2. The specimen was PBMCs. Here the CDR3 reads CASSLARGGGANTGELFF. Here the CDR3 DNA reads TGTGCCAGCAGCTTGGCCCGGGGCGGGGGGGCGAACACCGGGGAGCTGTTTTTT.